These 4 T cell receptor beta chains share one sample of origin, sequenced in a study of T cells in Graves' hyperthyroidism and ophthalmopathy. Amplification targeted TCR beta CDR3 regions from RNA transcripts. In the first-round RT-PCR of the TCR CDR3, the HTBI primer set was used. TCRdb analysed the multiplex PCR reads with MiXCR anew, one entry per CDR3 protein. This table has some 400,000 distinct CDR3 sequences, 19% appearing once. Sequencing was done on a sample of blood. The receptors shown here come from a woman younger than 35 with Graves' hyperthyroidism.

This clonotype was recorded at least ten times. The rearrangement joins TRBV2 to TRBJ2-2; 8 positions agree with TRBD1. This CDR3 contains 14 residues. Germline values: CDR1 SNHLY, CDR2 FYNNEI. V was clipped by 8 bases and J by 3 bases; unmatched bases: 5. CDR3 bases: TGTGCCAGCGGACAGGGCGACGACACCGGGGAGCTGTTTTTT. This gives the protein CASGQGDDTGELFF.

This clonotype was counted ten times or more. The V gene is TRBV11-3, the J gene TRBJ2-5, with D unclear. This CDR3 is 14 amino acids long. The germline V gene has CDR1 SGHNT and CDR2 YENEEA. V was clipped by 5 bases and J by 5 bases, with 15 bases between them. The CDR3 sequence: CASSMGGLLETQYF. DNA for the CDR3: TGTGCCAGCAGCATGGGTGGCCTCTTGGAGACCCAGTACTTC.

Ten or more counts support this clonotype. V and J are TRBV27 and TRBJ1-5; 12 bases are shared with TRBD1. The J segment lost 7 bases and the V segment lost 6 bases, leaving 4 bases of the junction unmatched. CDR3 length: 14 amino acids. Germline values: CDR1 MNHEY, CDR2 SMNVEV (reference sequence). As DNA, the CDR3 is TGTGCCAGCAGGGGACAGGGGGCAAGGCAGCCCCAGCATTTT. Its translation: CASRGQGARQPQHF.

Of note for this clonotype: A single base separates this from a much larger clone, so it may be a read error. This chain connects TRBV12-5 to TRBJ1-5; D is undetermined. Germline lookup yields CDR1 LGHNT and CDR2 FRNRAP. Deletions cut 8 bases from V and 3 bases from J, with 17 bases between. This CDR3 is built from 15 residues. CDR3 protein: CASRSPTAFNQPQHF. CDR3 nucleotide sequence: TGTGCTAGTCGTTCCCCGACGGCTTTCAATCAGCCCCAGCATTTT.